This T cell receptor beta chain emerged from a study of blood T cell repertoires in COVID-19 (dated by TCRdb to about 2020). About the investigation overall: The collaborator samples originated in the United States, Italy and Spain and spanned the acute and convalescent phases of COVID-19. The prospective study material was composed of cDNA or gDNA derived from T cells, B-cell-depleted T cells, or PBMCs. Deeply sampled blood TCRbeta repertoires from subjects exposed to, actively infected with, or recovered from COVID-19 were included in the dataset. The repertoires were made available in a free public database intended to serve as a resource for research on the immune response to SARS-CoV-2. The samples were drawn from two sources: the first 160 participants of the ongoing ImmuneRACE study, and fewer than 1,500 subjects contributed by 6 global collaborators. Sample metadata almost always included a de-identified subject ID, COVID-19 status, age in years and sex. Where HLA class I and class II types were available, the types were taken from metadata supplied by the sample provider, not from assay-based typing. Paper-wide results and their limitations: The amount of clinical and demographic metadata varied by source and participant and was provided uncurated.

One collaborating source in Seattle enrolled patients while the patients were actively infected and followed the patients over time throughout the course of disease. Each collaborating institution followed its own protocols to collect whole blood in K2EDTA tubes. Collaborator samples were shipped for TCRbeta analysis as frozen whole blood, isolated PBMCs, or DNA extracted from either sample type. Taken from cysteine to phenylalanine, the CDR3 has 15 residues. Just CDR3 DNA is preserved here, 45 bases in frame from base 1. V lost 6 bases and J lost 6 bases, and the count of bases not matched to a germline gene is 7. Sequences WSHSY (CDR1) and SAAADI (CDR2) are obtained from the germline V gene. The immunoSEQ Assay, a bias-controlled multiplex PCR, was used to amplify TCRbeta CDR3 regions from genomic DNA. Under the source paper's analysis protocol: The number of nucleated cells in each sample was estimated from the amplification of reference gene primers within the assay. To quantify the absolute abundance of each unique TCRbeta CDR3 rearrangement, sequence reads were collapsed and filtered. For each sample, productive Simpson clonality was calculated as the square root of Simpson's diversity index over productive rearrangements. TCRdb provides this immuneACCESS table in a form limited to in-frame rearrangements. Some clones are lacking; in checked studies, under half of them reflect an unresolved V gene, and why the rest are absent is not known. V and J calls plus clone size are reproduced from that table; the DNA served to infer D and trimming. Here the sample has 290,000 or so clones; just over 90% occur a single time. The ten top clones hold approximately 2.1% of the sample.

To note about this clone: Its antigen is currently not known. The input lacks base qualities; no much larger clone sits a single base away.

The clonotype was recovered from a woman younger than 45 with COVID-19, enrolled during active disease. The chain employs TRBV10-2 and TRBJ2-1, and 11 bases in between align with TRBD2. Sequenced: peripheral blood. The bases read TGCGCCAGCAGCAGTTCTAGCGGGAGGATCAATGAGCAGTTCTTC. Translated, this is CASSSSSGRINEQFF.